This is a list of T cell receptor beta chains from one sample in a study of blood T cell repertoires in COVID-19. The protocol was immunoSEQ multiplex PCR, while the TCRdb copy is restricted to in-frame clones and leaves out a portion. The sample yields more than 85,000 clones, almost 80% seen once. The specimen sequenced was peripheral blood. These receptors all come from a woman older than 75 with active or convalescent COVID-19. Each CDR3 is given with its conserved first and last residue. The D gene is left open where the match is weak. Clone size, where shown, is once, few, many, or a class for clones that have expanded.

V: TRBV28
size: few
J: TRBJ1-2
D: .
DNA: TGTGCCAGCACCGCTTTGGTGGAGCCTAACTATGGCTACACCTTC
CDR3: CASTALVEPNYGYTF

V: TRBV5-1
size: .
J: TRBJ2-5
D: TRBD2
DNA: TGCGCCAGCAGCCCTTTCCTAGCGGGAGAAGAGACCCAGTACTTC
CDR3: CASSPFLAGEETQYF

V: TRBV27
size: .
J: TRBJ1-3
D: .
DNA: TGTGCCAGCATTGGGAGGGCGCAAGTCTCTGGAAACACCATATATTTT
CDR3: CASIGRAQVSGNTIYF

V: TRBV5-8
size: .
J: TRBJ2-7
D: .
DNA: TGTGCCAGCAGCTTGTCTGAAGACACGACAGCACGCTACGAGCAGTACTTC
CDR3: CASSLSEDTTARYEQYF

V: TRBV15
size: .
J: TRBJ2-5
D: TRBD2
DNA: TGTGCCACCAGCAGAGGTACTAGCGGACAAGAGACCCAGTACTTC
CDR3: CATSRGTSGQETQYF

V: TRBV6-5
size: .
J: TRBJ1-2
D: .
DNA: TGTGCCAGCACAGGGTCTAACTATGGCTACACCTTC
CDR3: CASTGSNYGYTF

V: TRBV6-5
size: once
J: TRBJ1-1
D: .
DNA: TGTGCCAGCAGTTACTCGCCGGGGGAGACTGAAGCTTTCTTT
CDR3: CASSYSPGETEAFF

V: TRBV5-5
size: .
J: TRBJ1-4
D: .
DNA: TGTGCCAGCAGCTTGGGCGGTGTGGCAAAACTGTTTTTT
CDR3: CASSLGGVAKLFF

V: TRBV5-1
size: .
J: TRBJ2-5
D: .
DNA: TGCGCCAGCAGCAGACTAGGGGGCTTAGAGACCCAGTACTTC
CDR3: CASSRLGGLETQYF

V: TRBV5-1
size: .
J: TRBJ2-1
D: .
DNA: TGCGCCAGCGGAATCGGAGATTATGAGCAGTTCTTC
CDR3: CASGIGDYEQFF

V: TRBV10-3
size: .
J: TRBJ2-7
D: TRBD2
DNA: TGTGCCATCAGTGAGTCGTCGGGGCGAGGCGGGAGGGTCTACGAGCAGTACTTC
CDR3: CAISESSGRGGRVYEQYF